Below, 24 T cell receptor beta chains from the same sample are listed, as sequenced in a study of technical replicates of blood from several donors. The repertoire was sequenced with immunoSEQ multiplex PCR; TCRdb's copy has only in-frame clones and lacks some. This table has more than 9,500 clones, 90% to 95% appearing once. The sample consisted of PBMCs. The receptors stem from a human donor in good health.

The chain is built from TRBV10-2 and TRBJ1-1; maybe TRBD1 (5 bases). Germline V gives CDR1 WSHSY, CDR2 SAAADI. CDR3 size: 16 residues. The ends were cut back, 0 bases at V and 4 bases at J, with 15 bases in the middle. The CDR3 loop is CASSESGLGGTTEAFF. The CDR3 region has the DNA TGCGCCAGCAGTGAGTCAGGGTTGGGCGGGACCACTGAAGCTTTCTTT.

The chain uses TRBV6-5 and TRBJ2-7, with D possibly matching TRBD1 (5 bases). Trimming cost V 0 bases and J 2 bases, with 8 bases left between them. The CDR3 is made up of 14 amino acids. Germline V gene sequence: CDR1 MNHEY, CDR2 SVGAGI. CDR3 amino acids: CASSYSPRAYEQYF. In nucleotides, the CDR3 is TGTGCCAGCAGTTACTCTCCCAGGGCCTACGAGCAGTACTTC.

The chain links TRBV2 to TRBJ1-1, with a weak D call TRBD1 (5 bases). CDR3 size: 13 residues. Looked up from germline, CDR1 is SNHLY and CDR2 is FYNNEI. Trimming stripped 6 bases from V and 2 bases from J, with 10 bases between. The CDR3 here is CASSLTVNTEAFF. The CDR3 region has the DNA TGTGCCAGCAGCTTGACAGTAAACACTGAAGCTTTCTTT.

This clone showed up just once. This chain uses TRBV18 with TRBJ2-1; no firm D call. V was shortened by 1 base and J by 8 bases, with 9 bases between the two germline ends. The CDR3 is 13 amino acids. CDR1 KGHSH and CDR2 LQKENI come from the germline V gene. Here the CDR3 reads CASSPHSRDEQFF. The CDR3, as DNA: TGTGCCAGCTCACCACACTCTCGCGATGAGCAGTTCTTC.

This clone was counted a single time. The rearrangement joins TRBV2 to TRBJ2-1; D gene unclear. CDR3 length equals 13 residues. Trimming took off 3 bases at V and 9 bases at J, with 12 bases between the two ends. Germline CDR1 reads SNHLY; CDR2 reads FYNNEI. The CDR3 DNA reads TGTGCCAGCAGTGAGACCGTAGCTGTTGAGCAGTTCTTC. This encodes CASSETVAVEQFF.

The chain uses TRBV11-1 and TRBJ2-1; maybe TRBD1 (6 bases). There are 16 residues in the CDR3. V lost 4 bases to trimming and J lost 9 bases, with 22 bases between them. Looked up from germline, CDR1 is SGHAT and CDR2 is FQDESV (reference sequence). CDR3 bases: TGTGCCAGCAGCTCAAGGAGAATCAGGGGCACACGTGAGCAGTTCTTC. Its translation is CASSSRRIRGTREQFF.

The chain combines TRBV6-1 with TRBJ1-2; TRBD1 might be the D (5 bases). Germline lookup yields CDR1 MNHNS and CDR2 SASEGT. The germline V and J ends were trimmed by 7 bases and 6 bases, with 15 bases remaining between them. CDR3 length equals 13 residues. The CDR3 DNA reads TGTGCCAGCACCTACAATGGGGGGGATGGCTACACCTTC. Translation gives CASTYNGGDGYTF.

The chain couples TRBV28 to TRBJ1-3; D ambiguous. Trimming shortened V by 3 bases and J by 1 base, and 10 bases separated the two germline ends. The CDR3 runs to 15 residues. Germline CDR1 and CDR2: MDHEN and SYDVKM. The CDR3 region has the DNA TGTGCCAGCAGTTTGTTCGGTTTTTCTGGAAACACCATATATTTT. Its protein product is CASSLFGFSGNTIYF.

This CDR3 is CASSYRGGPEAFF. The CDR3, as DNA: TGTGCCAGCAGTTATCGGGGAGGCCCTGAAGCTTTCTTT. The V and J genes are TRBV6-5 and TRBJ1-1; the D is unclear. This CDR3 contains 13 residues. The V and J ends lost 3 bases and 6 bases respectively, with 11 bases between them. Germline values: CDR1 MNHEY, CDR2 SVGAGI.

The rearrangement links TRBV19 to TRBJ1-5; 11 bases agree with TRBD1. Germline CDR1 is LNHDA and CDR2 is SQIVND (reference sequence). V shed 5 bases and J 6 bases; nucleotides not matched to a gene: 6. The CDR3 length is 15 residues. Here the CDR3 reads CASSSDRGLGQPQHF. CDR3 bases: TGTGCCAGTAGTTCGGACAGGGGGCTTGGTCAGCCCCAGCATTTT.

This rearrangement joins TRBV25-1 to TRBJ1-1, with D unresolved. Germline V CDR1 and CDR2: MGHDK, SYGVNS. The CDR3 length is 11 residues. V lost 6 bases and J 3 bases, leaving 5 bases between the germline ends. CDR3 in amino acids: CASRTYTEAFF. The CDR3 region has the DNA TGTGCCAGCAGGACATACACTGAAGCTTTCTTT.

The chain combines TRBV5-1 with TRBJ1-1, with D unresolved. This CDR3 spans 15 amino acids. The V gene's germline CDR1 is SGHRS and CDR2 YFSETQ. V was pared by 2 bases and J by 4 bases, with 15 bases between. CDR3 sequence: CASSFSREPATEAFF. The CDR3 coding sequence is TGCGCCAGCAGCTTTAGCCGGGAGCCTGCCACTGAAGCTTTCTTT.

CDR3 loop: CASSTGQGTSWSADTQYF. The CDR3 DNA sequence: TGTGCCAGCAGCACCGGACAGGGAACTTCGTGGTCCGCAGATACGCAGTATTTT. The rearrangement uses TRBV27 and TRBJ2-3; 8 bases line up with TRBD1. Germline CDR1 reads MNHEY; CDR2 reads SMNVEV (reference sequence). The V segment lost 6 bases and the J segment 4 bases; nucleotides outside the gene matches: 18. The CDR3 covers 18 residues.

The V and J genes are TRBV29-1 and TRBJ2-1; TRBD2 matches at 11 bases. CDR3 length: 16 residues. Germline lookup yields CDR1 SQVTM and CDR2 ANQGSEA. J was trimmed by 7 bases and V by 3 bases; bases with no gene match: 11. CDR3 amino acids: CSVEWGVLAGVNEQFF. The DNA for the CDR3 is TGCAGCGTTGAGTGGGGGGTACTAGCGGGAGTAAATGAGCAGTTCTTC.

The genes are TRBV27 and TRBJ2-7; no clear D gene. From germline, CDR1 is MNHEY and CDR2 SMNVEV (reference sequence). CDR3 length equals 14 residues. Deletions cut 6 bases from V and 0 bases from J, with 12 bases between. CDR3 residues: CASRSSRSSYEQYF. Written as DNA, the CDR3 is TGTGCCAGCAGGTCAAGTAGGAGCTCCTACGAGCAGTACTTC.

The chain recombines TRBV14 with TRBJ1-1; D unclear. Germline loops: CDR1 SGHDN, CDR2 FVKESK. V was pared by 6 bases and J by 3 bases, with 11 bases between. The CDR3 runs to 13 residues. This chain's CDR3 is CASRTDGDTEAFF. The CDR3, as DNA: TGTGCCAGCAGAACGGACGGGGACACTGAAGCTTTCTTT.

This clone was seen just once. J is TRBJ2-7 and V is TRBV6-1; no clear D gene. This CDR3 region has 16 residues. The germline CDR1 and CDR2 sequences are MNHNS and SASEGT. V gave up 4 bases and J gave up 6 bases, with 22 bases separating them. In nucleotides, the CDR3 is TGTGCCAGCAGTGCAACTCATTACCCCCGGGTCCTCGAGCAGTACTTC. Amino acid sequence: CASSATHYPRVLEQYF.

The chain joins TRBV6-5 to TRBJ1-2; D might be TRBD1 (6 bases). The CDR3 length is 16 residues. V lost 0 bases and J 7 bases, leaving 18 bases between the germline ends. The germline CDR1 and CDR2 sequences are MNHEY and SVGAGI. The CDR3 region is CASSYSTGTTVGGYTF. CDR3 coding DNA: TGTGCCAGCAGTTACTCAACAGGGACTACTGTGGGTGGCTACACCTTC.

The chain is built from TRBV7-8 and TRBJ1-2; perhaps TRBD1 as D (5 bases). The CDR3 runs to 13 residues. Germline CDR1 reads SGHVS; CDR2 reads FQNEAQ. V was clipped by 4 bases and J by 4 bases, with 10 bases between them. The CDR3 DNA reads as TGTGCCAGCAGCTCCCGACAGATCTATGGCTACACCTTC. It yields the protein CASSSRQIYGYTF.

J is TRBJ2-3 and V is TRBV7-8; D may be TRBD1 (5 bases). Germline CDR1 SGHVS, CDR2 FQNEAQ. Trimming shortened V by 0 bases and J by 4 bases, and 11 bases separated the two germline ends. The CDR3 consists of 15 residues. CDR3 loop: CASSLAGHLADTQYF. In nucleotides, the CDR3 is TGTGCCAGCAGCTTAGCAGGACACCTCGCAGATACGCAGTATTTT.

Written as DNA, the CDR3 is TGTGCCAGCAGTGAAGGGCCTAGCACAGATACGCAGTATTTT. It yields the protein CASSEGPSTDTQYF. The chain employs TRBV6-1 and TRBJ2-3; D not resolved. The ends were cut back, 1 base at V and 0 bases at J, with 5 bases in the middle. CDR1 is MNHNS and CDR2 is SASEGT in the germline V gene. This CDR3 is 14 amino acids long.

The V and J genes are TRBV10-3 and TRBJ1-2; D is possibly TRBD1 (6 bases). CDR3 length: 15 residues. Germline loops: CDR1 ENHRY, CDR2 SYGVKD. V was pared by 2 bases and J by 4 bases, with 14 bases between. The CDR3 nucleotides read TGTGCCATCAGTGAGCAACGCGGGGGCGGCTATGGCTACACCTTC. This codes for CAISEQRGGGYGYTF.

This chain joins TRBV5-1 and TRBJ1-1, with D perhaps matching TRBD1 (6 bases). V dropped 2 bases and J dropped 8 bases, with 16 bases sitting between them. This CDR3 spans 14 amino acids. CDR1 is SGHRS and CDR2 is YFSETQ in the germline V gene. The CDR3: CASSFKGGASEAFF. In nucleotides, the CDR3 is TGCGCCAGCAGCTTTAAGGGGGGGGCATCGGAAGCTTTCTTT.

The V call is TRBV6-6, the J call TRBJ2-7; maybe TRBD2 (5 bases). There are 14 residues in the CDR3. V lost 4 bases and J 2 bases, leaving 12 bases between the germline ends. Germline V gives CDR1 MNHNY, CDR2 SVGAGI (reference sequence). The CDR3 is CASSSGKKPYEQYF. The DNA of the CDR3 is TGTGCCAGCAGTTCGGGAAAAAAACCCTACGAGCAGTACTTC.